A selection of T cell receptor beta chains follows, all from one sample in a study of T cell repertoires in cytomegalovirus infection. TCRdb called the reads again in MiXCR, with one record for every CDR3 protein. The profile shows a few hundred thousand distinct CDR3 sequences, 8% to 10% of them singletons. Specimen: PBMCs. The receptors originated from a human donor in good health (CMV status not recorded). Some clones in this sample may be carry-over from other donors' samples. The CDR3 runs from the conserved cysteine through the conserved F or W. The D gene is left open where the match is weak. Expanded clones are given a class, and other clones once, few, many or no size at all.

d_call clone_size j_call v_call cdr3_nt cdr3_aa
TRBD1 many TRBJ2-5 TRBV7-8 TGTGCCAGCAGCTATGGACAGGGGCCCCTTCGGTCCGAGACCCAGTACTTC CASSYGQGPLRSETQYF
TRBD2 NA TRBJ2-1 TRBV29-1 TGCAGCGTACGGACTAGCGGGGCCCTCTACAATGAGCAGTTCTTC CSVRTSGALYNEQFF
NA few TRBJ1-1 TRBV7-3 TGTGCCAGCAGCATTCGCCCTTTAAGGGCCGCTTTCTTT CASSIRPLRAAFF
NA many TRBJ2-7 TRBV6-6 TGTGCCAGCAGTTACTCGATCGAGCAGTACTTC CASSYSIEQYF
NA many TRBJ1-1 TRBV20-1 TGCAGTGCTAGAGGTGGGAGTTCTGAAGCTTTCTTT CSARGGSSEAFF
TRBD1 few TRBJ1-6 TRBV7-2 TGTGCCAGCAGCTTACAGGGGGCGCAGGATTCACCCCTCCACTTT CASSLQGAQDSPLHF
TRBD1 many TRBJ1-2 TRBV7-2 TGTGCCAGCAGCTTAGATAGGACAGGGGATGGCTACACCTTC CASSLDRTGDGYTF
NA few TRBJ1-4 TRBV28 TGTGCCAGCAGTCTACAACTCCAATCGAATATTAATGAAAAACTGTTTTTT CASSLQLQSNINEKLFF
NA NA TRBJ2-7 TRBV6-1 TGTGCCAGCAGTCAAGAGACCGCCTACGAGCAGTACTTC CASSQETAYEQYF
NA NA TRBJ1-2 TRBV6-1 TGTGCCAGCAGTTATGCGGATTTCGGCCGTAACTATGGCTACACCTTC CASSYADFGRNYGYTF
TRBD1 NA TRBJ2-7 TRBV20-1 TGCAGTGCTGCTCGGTTCGGGACAGATTCCTACGAGCAGTACTTC CSAARFGTDSYEQYF
TRBD2 many TRBJ2-1 TRBV7-2 TGTGCCAGCAGCCCCGGGGAGGGGCAGTTCTTC CASSPGEGQFF
NA many TRBJ2-5 TRBV28 TGTGCCAGCGCCATTCAGGTGACGGGCATGGGTCGAGAGACCCAGTACTTC CASAIQVTGMGRETQYF
NA few TRBJ2-7 TRBV20-1 TGCAGTGCTAGAGCCCCCACCGAACACGAGCAGTACTTC CSARAPTEHEQYF
NA many TRBJ2-4 TRBV28 TGTGCCAGCAGTTCAGGGGCGCTAGCCAAAAACATTCAGTACTTC CASSSGALAKNIQYF
NA NA TRBJ1-2 TRBV6-8 TGTGCCAGCAGCCTAGACAGTTATTATGGCTACACCTTC CASSLDSYYGYTF
NA many TRBJ2-3 TRBV7-6 TGTGCCAGCAGCTCCGGGGACAGCACAGATACGCAGTATTTT CASSSGDSTDTQYF
TRBD2 many TRBJ2-3 TRBV7-2 TGTGCCAGCAGCACCCGTCGACTAGCGGGCACGCAGTATTTT CASSTRRLAGTQYF
TRBD2 NA TRBJ2-3 TRBV6-4 TGTGCCAGCAGTCCCATGGGGGGGACAGATACGCAGTATTTT CASSPMGGTDTQYF
TRBD1 many TRBJ1-6 TRBV7-2 TGTGCCAGCAGCTTAATCCCCCAGGGGGAAAAGGGTTCACCCCTCCACTTT CASSLIPQGEKGSPLHF
TRBD1 NA TRBJ1-3 TRBV6-6 TGTGCCAGCAGTTACCGGGACAGGGGGCGAGGTGGAAACACCATATATTTT CASSYRDRGRGGNTIYF
NA few TRBJ2-7 TRBV28 TGTGCCAGCACCTTGATGTACGAGCAGTACTTC CASTLMYEQYF
TRBD2 few TRBJ2-5 TRBV20-1 TGCAGTGCTGAGCGGGGGGCAGAGACCCAGTACTTC CSAERGAETQYF
NA NA TRBJ2-7 TRBV3-1 TGTGCCAGCAGCCAAGAGAGGTTCGAGCAGTACTTC CASSQERFEQYF
NA few TRBJ2-7 TRBV7-2 TGTGCCAGCAGCTTAGTTTGGGCCCGAGAAGTAGAGCAGTACTTC CASSLVWAREVEQYF
NA many TRBJ2-1 TRBV11-1 TGTGCCAGCAGCTTCTTAGGGTACAATGAGCAGTTCTTC CASSFLGYNEQFF
TRBD1 NA TRBJ2-1 TRBV6-2/TRBV6-3 TGTGCCACCCGGGACAGGGGTTTCAATGAGCAGTTCTTC CATRDRGFNEQFF
TRBD1 many TRBJ1-5 TRBV6-5 TGTGCCAGCAGCTCCGACAGGGCGTTCTCTCAGCCCCAGCATTTT CASSSDRAFSQPQHF
NA few TRBJ1-6 TRBV20-1 TGCAGTGCTAGGGATCAGAGGAGCTCCTATAATTCACCCCTCCACTTT CSARDQRSSYNSPLHF
NA few TRBJ2-7 TRBV20-1 TGCAGTGCTAGTGTCGGGGACGAGCAGTACTTC CSASVGDEQYF
NA NA TRBJ2-5 TRBV11-2 TGTGCCAGCAGCTCCCAGCATGGAGGGCACGAGACCCAGTACTTC CASSSQHGGHETQYF
NA NA TRBJ1-1 TRBV15 TGTGCCACCAGCAGGAAGGGGGACACTGAAGCTTTCTTT CATSRKGDTEAFF
TRBD1 many TRBJ2-1 TRBV7-2 TGTGCCAGCAGCTTAGAGGTGACAGGGGGTTATGAGCAGTTCTTC CASSLEVTGGYEQFF
NA many TRBJ2-2 TRBV7-6 TGTGCCAGCAGCAAGACAAGCGCCGGGGAGCTGTTTTTT CASSKTSAGELFF
TRBD2 NA TRBJ2-7 TRBV12-3/TRBV12-4 TGTGCCAGCAGTTTCCGATTGGCGGGCGGGGGGGCATCCTACGAGCAGTACTTC CASSFRLAGGGASYEQYF
NA few TRBJ2-1 TRBV7-2 TGTGCCAGCAGCTTAGCGGGGAATAGGCCATCCCCCAATGAGCAGTTCTTC CASSLAGNRPSPNEQFF